This T cell receptor (beta chain) was profiled in a study of beta chain features in type 1 diabetes. Study as a whole: Examined across all samples were approximately 99 million sorted cells.

This clone is medium-sized within its sample. As yet, its antigen is unknown. Notes on the study in general: For Type 1 diabetes patients, all four CD4+ subsets carried TCRB CDR3s that were moderately but significantly shorter. Possible PCR preference for shorter templates applied equally to patients and controls. Insertion counts at VDJ junctions were lower in type 1 diabetes patients, who also showed more deletions there.

This CDR3 is 14 amino acids long. Germline V gives CDR1 LNHNV, CDR2 YYDKDF (reference sequence). V trimming: 6 bases; J trimming: 4 bases; junction bases outside the gene matches: 7. The study reverse transcribed the entire isolated RNA, so it sequenced expressed TCRB transcripts. Clones were read by immunoSEQ multiplex PCR, and TCRdb kept only the in-frame ones, dropping some. The data hold some 110,000 clones, with 16% observed a single time. Sequenced input: central memory CD4+ T cells from blood. The TCR comes from a man younger than 45 with type 1 diabetes. V usage is TRBV15 and J usage is TRBJ2-5, with 8 bases identical to TRBD2. The CDR3 region is CATSGLALRETQYF. The CDR3 region has the DNA TGTGCCACCAGTGGACTAGCACTAAGAGAGACCCAGTACTTC.